This T cell receptor (beta chain) emerged from a study of blood T cell repertoires in COVID-19. Looking at the study overall: Collection of acute and convalescent COVID-19 samples took place in the United States, Italy and Spain. The analysed material was cDNA or gDNA that came from T cells, B-cell-depleted T cells, or PBMCs.

The authors' processing: Researchers report that nucleated cell counts were estimated from reference gene primer amplification. Clones were sequenced by immunoSEQ multiplex PCR, and TCRdb holds only the in-frame ones, with some missing. The V and J calls and clone size were taken over from that table, and D and trimming were inferred from the DNA. Among some 180,000 clones listed, around 80% were seen once. The CDR3 consists of 18 residues. The V gene's germline CDR1 is SGDLS and CDR2 YYNGEE. V dropped 0 bases and J dropped 4; count of bases not matched to a gene: 15. This chain links TRBV9 with TRBJ2-7, with 8 bases that match TRBD1. The sequenced material came from peripheral blood. The receptor was isolated from a middle-aged man who had recovered from COVID-19. CDR3 in amino acids: CASSVGPGGGTFVYEQYF. CDR3 sequence (DNA): TGTGCCAGCAGCGTAGGGCCAGGGGGCGGGACCTTCGTATACGAGCAGTACTTC.